This TCR beta chain was sequenced for a study of blood T cell repertoires in COVID-19. Looking at the study overall: Italy, Spain and the United States were the sources of the convalescent and acute COVID-19 samples. In each case, the material was cDNA or gDNA derived from T cells, B-cell-depleted T cells, or PBMCs.

The CDR3 extends over 16 amino acids. V shed 1 base and J 4 bases; nucleotides not matched to a gene: 8. Looked up from germline, CDR1 is SGHAT and CDR2 is FQNNGV. Authors' processing steps: The authors estimated nucleated cell counts from reference gene primer amplification. Here immunoSEQ multiplex PCR was the method, and the copy in TCRdb shows in-frame clones only, minus some. For V, J and clone size, that table is used; D and trimming come from the DNA. The sample lists 130,000 or so clones, 84% occurring once. The sample holds one count of this clone. This receptor was obtained from a man between 25 and 39 years old with COVID-19, enrolled during active disease. The genes are TRBV11-2 and TRBJ2-7; 9 bases align to TRBD1. The sample comprised peripheral blood. CDR3 bases: TGTGCCAGCAGCTTAGGGTGGCCGGGACAGGGTTACGAGCAGTACTTC. This translates into CASSLGWPGQGYEQYF. The full variable domain, rest sourced from reference TRBV11-2 and TRBJ2-7, is EAGVAQSPRYKIIEKRQSVAFWCNPISGHATLYWYQQILGQGPKLLIQFQNNGVVDDSQLPKDRFSAERLKGVDSTLKIQPAKLEDSAVYLCASSLGWPGQGYEQYFGPGTRLTVT.